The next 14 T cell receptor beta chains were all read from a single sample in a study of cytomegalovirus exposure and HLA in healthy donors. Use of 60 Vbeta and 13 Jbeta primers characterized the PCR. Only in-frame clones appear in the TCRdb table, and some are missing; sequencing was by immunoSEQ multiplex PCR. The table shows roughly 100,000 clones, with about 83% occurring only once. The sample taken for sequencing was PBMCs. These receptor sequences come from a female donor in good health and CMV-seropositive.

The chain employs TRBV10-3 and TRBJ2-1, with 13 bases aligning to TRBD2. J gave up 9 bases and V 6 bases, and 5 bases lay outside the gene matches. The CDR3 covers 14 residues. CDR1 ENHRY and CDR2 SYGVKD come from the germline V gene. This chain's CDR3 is CAISPGLAGSEQFF. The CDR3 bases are TGTGCCATCAGCCCGGGACTAGCGGGATCTGAGCAGTTCTTC.

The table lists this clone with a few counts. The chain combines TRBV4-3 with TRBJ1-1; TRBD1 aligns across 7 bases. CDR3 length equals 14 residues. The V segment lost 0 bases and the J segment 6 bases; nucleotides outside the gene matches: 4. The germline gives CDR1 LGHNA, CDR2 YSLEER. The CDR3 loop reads CASSQDYRGSEAFF. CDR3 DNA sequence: TGCGCCAGCAGCCAAGACTACAGGGGCTCTGAAGCTTTCTTT.

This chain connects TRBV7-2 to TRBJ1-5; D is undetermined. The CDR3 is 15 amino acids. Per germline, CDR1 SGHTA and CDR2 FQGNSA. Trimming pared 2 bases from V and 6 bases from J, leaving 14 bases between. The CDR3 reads CASSLIRGMGQPQHF. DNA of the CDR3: TGTGCCAGCAGCTTAATACGGGGAATGGGTCAGCCCCAGCATTTT. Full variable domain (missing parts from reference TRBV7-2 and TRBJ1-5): GAGVSQSPSNKVTEKGKDVELRCDPISGHTALYWYRQSLGQGLEFLIYFQGNSAPDKSGLPSDRFSAERTGGSVSTLTIQRTQQEDSAVYLCASSLIRGMGQPQHFGDGTRLSIL.

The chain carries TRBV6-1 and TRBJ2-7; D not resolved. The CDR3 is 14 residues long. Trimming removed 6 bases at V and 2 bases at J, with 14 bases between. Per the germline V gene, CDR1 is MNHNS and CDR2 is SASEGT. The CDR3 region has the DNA TGTGCCAGCAGGGATCAGGTCCCGACCTACGAGCAGTACTTC. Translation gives CASRDQVPTYEQYF.

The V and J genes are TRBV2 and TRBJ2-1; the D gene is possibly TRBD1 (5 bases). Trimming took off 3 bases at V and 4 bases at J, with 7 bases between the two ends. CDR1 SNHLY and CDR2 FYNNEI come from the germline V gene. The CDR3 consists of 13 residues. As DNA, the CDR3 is TGTGCCAGCAGTGATAACAGGTACAATGAGCAGTTCTTC. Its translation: CASSDNRYNEQFF.

CDR3 region: CASSHGQESMNTEAFF. The CDR3 coding sequence is TGCGCCAGCAGCCACGGACAGGAGTCCATGAACACTGAAGCTTTCTTT. The rearrangement uses TRBV5-1 and TRBJ1-1; 7 nucleotides match TRBD1. V dropped 4 bases and J dropped 0; count of bases not matched to a gene: 9. The germline V gene has CDR1 SGHRS and CDR2 YFSETQ. The CDR3 is 16 amino acids.

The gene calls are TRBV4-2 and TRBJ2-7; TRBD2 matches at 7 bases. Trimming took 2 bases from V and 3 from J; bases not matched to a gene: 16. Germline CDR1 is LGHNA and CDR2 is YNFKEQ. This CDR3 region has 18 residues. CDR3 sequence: CASSQHRALAAFFYEQYF. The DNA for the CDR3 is TGTGCCAGCAGCCAACATCGAGCGCTAGCGGCCTTTTTCTACGAGCAGTACTTC.

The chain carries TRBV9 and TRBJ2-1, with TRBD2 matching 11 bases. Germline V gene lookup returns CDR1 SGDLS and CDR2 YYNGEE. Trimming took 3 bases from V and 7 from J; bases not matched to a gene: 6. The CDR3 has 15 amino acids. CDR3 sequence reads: CASSAPGLAVNEQFF. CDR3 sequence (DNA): TGTGCCAGCAGCGCCCCGGGACTAGCGGTAAATGAGCAGTTCTTC. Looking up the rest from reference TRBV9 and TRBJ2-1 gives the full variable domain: DSGVTQTPKHLITATGQRVTLRCSPRSGDLSVYWYQQSLDQGLQFLIQYYNGEERAKGNILERFSAQQFPDLHSELNLSSLELGDSALYFCASSAPGLAVNEQFFGPGTRLTVL.

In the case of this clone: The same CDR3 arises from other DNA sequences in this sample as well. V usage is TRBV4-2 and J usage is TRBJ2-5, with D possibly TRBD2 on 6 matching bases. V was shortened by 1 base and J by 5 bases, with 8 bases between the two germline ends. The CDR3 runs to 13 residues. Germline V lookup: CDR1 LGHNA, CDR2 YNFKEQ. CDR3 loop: CASSQGLAETQYF. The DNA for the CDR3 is TGTGCCAGCAGCCAAGGGCTAGCGGAGACCCAGTACTTC.

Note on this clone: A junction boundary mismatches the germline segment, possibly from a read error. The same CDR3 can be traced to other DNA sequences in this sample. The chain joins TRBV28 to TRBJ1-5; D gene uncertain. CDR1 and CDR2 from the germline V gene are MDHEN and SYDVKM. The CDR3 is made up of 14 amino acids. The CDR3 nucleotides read TGTGCCAGCAGCTTATTGAGCGCTTTCGGGCCCCAGCATTTT. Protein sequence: CASSLLSAFGPQHF.

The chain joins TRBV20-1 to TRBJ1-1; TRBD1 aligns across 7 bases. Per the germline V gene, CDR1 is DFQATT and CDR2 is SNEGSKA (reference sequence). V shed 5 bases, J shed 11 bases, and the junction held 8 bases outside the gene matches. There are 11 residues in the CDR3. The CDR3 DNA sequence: TGCAGTGCTCCCAGGGGGGAGTGGGCTTTCTTT. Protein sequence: CSAPRGEWAFF.

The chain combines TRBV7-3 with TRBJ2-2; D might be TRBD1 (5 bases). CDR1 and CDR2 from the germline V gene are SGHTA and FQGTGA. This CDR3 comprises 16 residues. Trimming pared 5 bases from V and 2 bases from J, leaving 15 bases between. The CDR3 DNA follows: TGTGCCAGCAGCCCAGTAGGCCAGGGAAACACCGGGGAGCTGTTTTTT. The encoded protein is CASSPVGQGNTGELFF.

The CDR3 protein is CASSSQTGFYEQYF. In DNA, the CDR3 is TGTGCCAGCAGCTCCCAGACAGGGTTCTACGAGCAGTACTTC. The genes are TRBV9 and TRBJ2-7; 7 bases align to TRBD1. After removal of 4 bases from V and 3 bases from J, the junction contained 7 bases not matched to a gene. There are 14 residues in the CDR3. Germline V gene data show CDR1 as SGDLS and CDR2 as YYNGEE.

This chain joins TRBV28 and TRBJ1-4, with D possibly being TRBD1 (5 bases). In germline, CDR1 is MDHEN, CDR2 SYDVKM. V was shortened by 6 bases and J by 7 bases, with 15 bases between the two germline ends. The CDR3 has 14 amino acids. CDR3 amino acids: CASRPGGSAEKLFF. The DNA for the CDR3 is TGTGCCAGCAGGCCCGGGGGTAGTGCTGAAAAACTGTTTTTT.